This T cell receptor (beta chain) was recorded in a study of blood T cell repertoires in COVID-19. Turning to the study itself: Specimens from acute and convalescent COVID-19 originated in the United States, Italy and Spain. Sources were T cells, B-cell-depleted T cells, or PBMCs; the material itself was cDNA or gDNA.

Germline V gene lookup returns CDR1 GTSNPN and CDR2 SVGIG (reference sequence). This CDR3 contains 16 residues. Trimming removed 5 bases from V and 3 bases from J; junction bases left unmatched: 10. Authors' data handling: Reference gene primer amplification in the assay estimated nucleated cell counts. Assay: immunoSEQ multiplex PCR; the TCRdb copy retains only in-frame clones and omits some. The V and J calls and clone size come from that table; D and trimming were worked out from the DNA. The sample includes 80,000 to 100,000 clones, 80% seen only once; the top ten take about 9.3%. This chain uses TRBV30 with TRBJ2-7, with 13 bases identical to TRBD2. Sequencing input: peripheral blood. This receptor was obtained from a woman aged 65 to 85 with acute or convalescent COVID-19. Here the CDR3 DNA reads TGTGCCTGGGACCGTCCGGGACTAGCGGGGAACTACGAGCAGTACTTC. It codes for CAWDRPGLAGNYEQYF.